This T cell receptor (beta chain) derives from a study of blood T cell repertoires in COVID-19. Study at large: Spain, Italy and the United States supplied samples that represented acute and convalescent COVID-19. T cells, B-cell-depleted T cells, or PBMCs provided the cDNA or gDNA that served as material.

CDR3 length: 15 amino acids. Germline V gives CDR1 KGHDR, CDR2 SFDVKD. Trimming removed 5 bases from V and 5 bases from J; junction bases left unmatched: 8. As handled by the study authors: The authors estimated nucleated cell counts from reference gene primer amplification. The data were produced by immunoSEQ multiplex PCR, yet TCRdb's version contains in-frame clones alone and is incomplete. D and trimming were read from the DNA, whereas the V and J calls and clone size are those reported in that table. The sample includes 75,000 to 95,000 clones, about 87% seen only once; the top ten take roughly 6.2%.

V is TRBV24-1 and J is TRBJ2-5, with 9 bases lining up with TRBD2. The receptor was isolated from a man aged 50-59 years with active COVID-19. Sequencing was performed on peripheral blood. In DNA, the CDR3 is TGTGCCACCAGTGGGAGTAGCGGGGGAACGGAGACCCAGTACTTC. Its protein product is CATSGSSGGTETQYF.